This entry lists 19 T cell receptor beta chains sequenced from one sample in a study of immune characteristics of hereditary and idiopathic chronic pancreatitis. Produced via immunoSEQ multiplex PCR; TCRdb's table is partial and in-frame only. The sample holds 11,000 to 15,000 clones, more than 60% seen once. Patients having total pancreatectomy with islet autotransplantation provided the chronic pancreatitis pancreas tissue. The sequenced sample was pancreas tissue with hereditary chronic pancreatitis. Receptor source: a human donor with chronic pancreatitis.

V is TRBV28 and J is TRBJ2-7, with 8 bases lining up with TRBD2. The CDR3 is made up of 15 amino acids. Germline lookup yields CDR1 MDHEN and CDR2 SYDVKM. V shed 3 bases and J 0 bases; nucleotides not matched to a gene: 4. In nucleotides, the CDR3 is TGTGCCAGCAGTTTGGGCGGGAGGAGCTCCTACGAGCAGTACTTC. Its protein product is CASSLGGRSSYEQYF. The variable domain in full, completed from reference TRBV28 and TRBJ2-7, reads DVKVTQSSRYLVKRTGEKVFLECVQDMDHENMFWYRQDPGLGLRLIYFSYDVKMKEKGDIPEGYSVSREKKERFSLILESASTNQTSMYLCASSLGGRSSYEQYFGPGTRLTVT.

The chain has TRBV7-9 and TRBJ2-5; D is uncertain. The germline gives CDR1 SEHNR, CDR2 FQNEAQ (reference sequence). The V gene lost 2 bases and the J gene lost 4 bases, with 11 bases spanning the gap. The CDR3 spans 14 residues. The CDR3 DNA is TGTGCCAGCAGCTTAAGAAACGTGGGAGAGACCCAGTACTTC. Translation gives CASSLRNVGETQYF.

This clone was detected only a few times. The chain recombines TRBV19 with TRBJ2-5; tentative D call: TRBD1 (6 bases). In germline, CDR1 is LNHDA, CDR2 SQIVND (reference sequence). This CDR3 is built from 14 residues. V dropped 3 bases and J dropped 2 bases, with 10 bases sitting between them. The CDR3 reads CASSMLGTQETQYF. CDR3 DNA: TGTGCCAGTAGTATGCTGGGGACACAAGAGACCCAGTACTTC. Full variable domain (remainder filled in from reference TRBV19 and TRBJ2-5): DGGITQSPKYLFRKEGQNVTLSCEQNLNHDAMYWYRQDPGQGLRLIYYSQIVNDFQKGDIAEGYSVSREKKESFPLTVTSAQKNPTAFYLCASSMLGTQETQYFGPGTRLLVL.

The V and J genes are TRBV5-1 and TRBJ2-7; a possible D gene is TRBD1 (6 bases). The ends were cut back, 3 bases at V and 4 bases at J, with 17 bases in the middle. In germline, CDR1 is SGHRS, CDR2 YFSETQ. There are 15 residues in the CDR3. The CDR3, as DNA: TGCGCCAGCAGCTCGCTACAGGGATTGGGGTACGAGCAGTACTTC. Translation gives CASSSLQGLGYEQYF.

This rearrangement joins TRBV5-4 to TRBJ2-7; TRBD2 is a possible D gene (6 bases). The CDR3 length is 12 residues. The ends were cut back, 3 bases at V and 3 bases at J, with 7 bases in the middle. CDR1 is SGHNT and CDR2 is YYREEE in the germline V gene (reference sequence). CDR3 sequence reads: CASSSDYYEQYF. The DNA for the CDR3 is TGTGCCAGCAGCTCGGACTACTACGAGCAGTACTTC. Using reference TRBV5-4 and TRBJ2-7 for the parts outside the CDR3, the full variable domain is ETGVTQSPTHLIKTRGQQVTLRCSSQSGHNTVSWYQQALGQGPQFIFQYYREEENGRGNFPPRFSGLQFPNYSSELNVNALELDDSALYLCASSSDYYEQYFGPGTRLTVT.

The chain recombines TRBV5-1 with TRBJ1-1; the D is unclear. Germline loops: CDR1 SGHRS, CDR2 YFSETQ. V lost 4 bases and J lost 3, with 7 bases in between. The CDR3 sequence is 12 residues long. Here the CDR3 reads CASSVDDTEAFF. The CDR3 DNA reads as TGCGCCAGCAGCGTGGACGACACTGAAGCTTTCTTT.

The rearrangement links TRBV2 to TRBJ2-6, with 9 positions matching TRBD1. V trimming: 6 bases; J trimming: 1 base; junction bases outside the gene matches: 1. Germline CDR1 SNHLY, CDR2 FYNNEI. This CDR3 has 15 residues. The CDR3 nucleotides are TGTGCCAGCAGGGGACAGGGTTCTGGGGCCAACGTCCTGACTTTC. Its protein is CASRGQGSGANVLTF.

V gene TRBV3-1 (or the pseudogene TRBV3-2) combines with J gene TRBJ1-5; D unclear. Trimming took off 2 bases at V and 5 bases at J, with 7 bases between the two ends. Looked up from germline, CDR1 is LGHDT and CDR2 is YNNKEL (reference sequence). The CDR3 runs to 13 residues. CDR3 in amino acids: CASSQSRDQPQHF. CDR3 coding DNA: TGTGCCAGCAGCCAATCTCGGGATCAGCCCCAGCATTTT.

This clone was observed a few times. The V and J genes are TRBV5-1 and TRBJ2-7; 9 nucleotides align to TRBD1. V shed 0 bases, J shed 7 bases, and the junction held 8 bases outside the gene matches. CDR1 is SGHRS and CDR2 is YFSETQ in the germline V gene. This CDR3 region has 15 residues. The DNA for the CDR3 is TGCGCCAGCAGCTTGGAGGACAGGGGCTACGGGGAGCAGTACTTC. Amino acid sequence: CASSLEDRGYGEQYF.

By sample share, this clone is large. CDR3 sequence: CAWMNRDNNSPLHF. Here the CDR3 DNA reads TGTGCCTGGATGAACAGGGATAATAATTCACCCCTCCACTTT. The chain couples TRBV30 to TRBJ1-6, with D possibly TRBD1 on 6 matching bases. This CDR3 is built from 14 residues. Trimming stripped 4 bases from V and 5 bases from J, with 12 bases between. CDR1 and CDR2 from the germline V gene are GTSNPN and SVGIG (reference sequence).

This clone was counted a few times. The chain joins TRBV15 to TRBJ2-1, with TRBD2 matching over 10 bases. V was clipped by 4 bases and J by 3 bases; unmatched bases: 6. Germline V gene data show CDR1 as LNHNV and CDR2 as YYDKDF (reference sequence). The length of the CDR3 is 16 residues. The CDR3 DNA reads TGTGCCACCAGCACCGCTAGCGGGAGTTTCTACAATGAGCAGTTCTTC. This codes for CATSTASGSFYNEQFF. The variable domain in full, with the rest retrieved from reference TRBV15 and TRBJ2-1, is DAMVIQNPRYQVTQFGKPVTLSCSQTLNHNVMYWYQQKSSQAPKLLFHYYDKDFNNEADTPDNFQSRRPNTSFCFLDIRSPGLGDTAMYLCATSTASGSFYNEQFFGPGTRLTVL.

Of note for this clone: Other DNA sequences within the sample encode an identical CDR3. The V call is TRBV5-1, the J call TRBJ2-6, with unresolved D. V lost 4 bases and J 4 bases, leaving 9 bases between the germline ends. Germline V gene lookup returns CDR1 SGHRS and CDR2 YFSETQ. The CDR3 contains 14 residues. For the CDR3, the DNA is TGCGCCAGCAGCCCGACGGGCGGGGCCAACGTCCTGACTTTC. Translated, it gives CASSPTGGANVLTF.

This rearrangement joins TRBV7-2 to TRBJ2-1; 8 nucleotides agree with TRBD2. The CDR3 extends over 16 amino acids. The V segment lost 5 bases and the J segment 3 bases; nucleotides outside the gene matches: 9. In germline, CDR1 is SGHTA, CDR2 FQGNSA. The CDR3 DNA reads TGTGCCAGCAGCCAACTAAGCGGGAGTATCTACAATGAGCAGTTCTTC. Its protein is CASSQLSGSIYNEQFF.

This clone is medium-sized (0.01 to 0.1%). V usage is TRBV6-6 and J usage is TRBJ1-4; unclear D gene. The CDR3 has 12 amino acids. Trimming pared 0 bases from V and 11 bases from J, leaving 7 bases between. Looked up from germline, CDR1 is MNHNY and CDR2 is SVGAGI (reference sequence). CDR3 DNA sequence: TGTGCCAGCAGTTACTCGAGCCAGAAACTGTTTTTT. Protein sequence: CASSYSSQKLFF.

The chain carries TRBV15 and TRBJ2-5; D is uncertain. The length of the CDR3 is 14 residues. Trimming shortened V by 0 bases and J by 5 bases, and 10 bases separated the two germline ends. Germline V gene sequence: CDR1 LNHNV, CDR2 YYDKDF (reference sequence). The CDR3 bases are TGTGCCACCAGCAGAGAGGACCGTCGGGAGACCCAGTACTTC. Its translation is CATSREDRRETQYF.

The rearrangement links TRBV20-1 to TRBJ1-1, with TRBD1 matching over 10 bases. This CDR3 has 11 amino acids. The trim removed 3 bases at V and 11 bases at J, leaving 3 bases unmatched. CDR1 DFQATT and CDR2 SNEGSKA come from the germline V gene (reference sequence). In DNA form, the CDR3 reads TGCAGTGCTAGGGGACAGGGGATGGCTTTCTTT. Its translation: CSARGQGMAFF.

The chain joins TRBV7-9 to TRBJ1-6, with 7 bases aligning to TRBD1. J gave up 8 bases and V 6 bases, and 10 bases lay outside the gene matches. CDR3 length: 15 amino acids. Germline V lookup: CDR1 SEHNR, CDR2 FQNEAQ (reference sequence). This CDR3 reads CASREGTAGDSPLHF. The CDR3 bases are TGTGCCAGCAGAGAAGGGACAGCCGGGGATTCACCCCTCCACTTT.

In its sample, this clone is large (0.1 to 1%). The chain has TRBV7-2 and TRBJ2-2, with D unresolved. CDR3 length: 14 residues. Germline CDR1 SGHTA, CDR2 FQGNSA. The V gene lost 5 bases and the J gene lost 6 bases, with 13 bases spanning the gap. CDR3 sequence reads: CASSPRRGSGELFF. Written as DNA, the CDR3 is TGTGCCAGCAGCCCACGCCGCGGTTCCGGGGAGCTGTTTTTT.

The chain employs TRBV5-1 and TRBJ2-1, with D perhaps given as TRBD1 or TRBD2 (5 bases each). V lost 0 bases and J 2 bases, leaving 6 bases between the germline ends. CDR3 length equals 14 residues. Per germline, CDR1 SGHRS and CDR2 YFSETQ. Here the CDR3 DNA reads TGCGCCAGCAGCTTGGGGGACCCCTACAATGAGCAGTTCTTC. It is translated as CASSLGDPYNEQFF.